The 32 T cell receptor beta chains below come from one sample, sequenced in a study of T cells in Graves' hyperthyroidism and ophthalmopathy. The investigators amplified TCR beta CDR3 regions from RNA transcripts. Initially, a first-round RT-PCR of the TCR CDR3 employed the HTBI primer set. From the multiplex PCR reads, TCRdb called clonotypes with MiXCR, one entry per CDR3 protein. Here the sample spans 340,000 or so distinct CDR3 sequences, over 20% being singletons. Material: blood. The receptors shown here come from a woman in her forties or fifties with Graves' hyperthyroidism.

Ten or more counts support this clonotype. This rearrangement joins TRBV5-1 to TRBJ2-7; TRBD2 agrees at 11 bases. CDR3 length: 14 residues. Trimming cost V 3 bases and J 5 bases; bases outside gene matches: 4. The germline gives CDR1 SGHRS, CDR2 YFSETQ. The CDR3 DNA is TGCGCCAGCAGCTCCGGGACTAGCGGCAACGAGCAGTACTTC. Translated: CASSSGTSGNEQYF.

As concerns this clonotype: Without the conserved terminal phenylalanine or tryptophan, this CDR3 likely stems from a read error. The V gene is TRBV10-3, the J gene TRBJ1-4, with D possibly TRBD1 on 5 matching bases. The germline V gene encodes CDR1 ENHRY and CDR2 SYGVKD. V was shortened by 4 bases and J by 10 bases, with 16 bases between the two germline ends. There are 14 residues in the CDR3. The CDR3 nucleotides read TGTGCCATCAGTGCGAGACAGCAATTAGGAAAACTGTTTTCT. Amino acid sequence: CAISARQQLGKLFS.

This clonotype showed up just a few times. The gene calls are TRBV29-1 and TRBJ1-1; the D is unclear. V lost 1 base, J lost 11 bases, and 14 bases lay in between. The germline V gene encodes CDR1 SQVTM and CDR2 ANQGSEA. The CDR3 is 12 residues long. Written as DNA, the CDR3 is TGCAGCGTTGAAGCTGACTCCGGGCAGGCTTTCTTT. Its translation: CSVEADSGQAFF.

In this sample, this clonotype turned up many times. This chain connects TRBV12-3 or TRBV12-4 to TRBJ1-5; 9 bases are a match to TRBD1. The V gene end was trimmed by 6 bases and the J gene end by 6 bases; junction bases not matched to a gene: 6. The CDR3 has 14 amino acids. CDR3 sequence: CASSHTGGGQPQHF. The CDR3 DNA is TGTGCCAGCAGCCATACAGGGGGCGGTCAGCCCCAGCATTTT.

This rearrangement joins TRBV9 to TRBJ2-2; 8 positions agree with TRBD2. The germline gives CDR1 SGDLS, CDR2 YYNGEE. V was pared by 2 bases and J by 2 bases, with 11 bases of the junction left unmatched. CDR3 length: 18 amino acids. The CDR3 nucleotides read TGTGCCAGCAGCGTCCAAGGAGGGACTAGAGTAAACACCGGGGAGCTGTTTTTT. Translation: CASSVQGGTRVNTGELFF.

This clonotype was recorded once. The V and J genes are TRBV6-2 or TRBV6-3 and TRBJ2-7, with D unclear. CDR3 length: 13 residues. From germline, CDR1 is MNHEY and CDR2 SVGEGT. The V gene lost 7 bases and the J gene lost 1 base, with 11 bases spanning the gap. The CDR3 nucleotides are TGTGCCAGCAACGTAAGCCCTTCCTACGAGCAGTACTTC. This codes for CASNVSPSYEQYF.

The genes are TRBV25-1 and TRBJ2-7, with D possibly called TRBD1 or TRBD2 (5 bases each). The CDR3 has 14 residues. Per the germline V gene, CDR1 is MGHDK and CDR2 is SYGVNS. Deletions cut 7 bases from V and 0 bases from J, with 13 bases between. The CDR3: CASTPGRGSYEQYF. CDR3 sequence (DNA): TGTGCCAGCACTCCGGGACGGGGCTCCTACGAGCAGTACTTC.

The sample holds a few counts of this clonotype. A much larger clone sits a single nucleotide away, making a read error possible. The chain is built from TRBV2 and TRBJ2-5; no clear D gene. Germline V lookup: CDR1 SNHLY, CDR2 FYNNEI. The CDR3 is 14 residues long. In DNA form, the CDR3 reads TGTGCCAGCAAGGTTGACTTGTACCAAGAGACCCAGCACTTC. Translating it yields CASKVDLYQETQHF. The full variable domain, its missing parts supplied by reference TRBV2 and TRBJ2-5, is EPEVTQTPSHQVTQMGQEVILRCVPISNHLYFYWYRQILGQKVEFLVSFYNNEISEKSEIFDDQFSVERPDGSNFTLKIRSTKLEDSAMYFCASKVDLYQETQHFGPGTRLLVL.

This clonotype was detected many times. This sequence joins TRBV12-3 or TRBV12-4 and TRBJ2-3; TRBD1 matches at 7 bases. The CDR3 consists of 16 residues. Germline trimming cut 4 bases from V and 1 base from J; bases unmatched to any gene: 8. This CDR3 is CASSWDSYSRTDTQYF. CDR3 bases: TGTGCCAGCAGTTGGGACAGCTACTCCCGCACAGATACGCAGTATTTT.

The chain combines TRBV28 with TRBJ2-3; weak D call: TRBD2 (7 bases). The CDR3 is 15 amino acids. Germline loops: CDR1 MDHEN, CDR2 SYDVKM. V gave up 7 bases and J gave up 2 bases, with 16 bases separating them. The CDR3 sequence: CASMGASGNTDTQYF. For the CDR3, the DNA is TGTGCCAGCATGGGGGCTAGCGGTAACACAGATACGCAGTATTTT.

The rearrangement links TRBV5-6 to TRBJ2-7; a weak D match, TRBD2 (6 bases). V shed 3 bases and J shed 4 bases, with 20 bases lying between them. Germline values: CDR1 SGHDT, CDR2 YYEEEE. There are 16 residues in the CDR3. The CDR3: CASSSLRRAPGYEQYF. The CDR3 nucleotides read TGTGCCAGCAGCTCCCTCCGGAGGGCTCCTGGATACGAGCAGTACTTC.

The chain uses TRBV4-1 and TRBJ1-2, with D uncertain. Between the trimmed V and J ends, which lost 1 base and 1 base, there was a span of 4 bases. Germline V lookup: CDR1 MGHRA, CDR2 YSYEKL. This CDR3 is built from 13 residues. For the CDR3, the DNA is TGCGCCAGCAGCCAAGCAGTTAACTATGGCTACACCTTC. Translated: CASSQAVNYGYTF.

As to this clonotype: Possible read error: a much larger clone is one base away. The chain joins TRBV18 to TRBJ2-1; D perhaps matches TRBD2 (6 bases). The CDR3 extends over 14 amino acids. CDR1 is KGHSH and CDR2 is LQKENI in the germline V gene. The V end was cut by 4 bases, the J end by 6 bases, with 13 bases between. Written as DNA, the CDR3 is TGTGCCAGCTCACGGCTGACTAGGGGCAATGAGCAGTTCTTC. It translates to CASSRLTRGNEQFF. The complete variable domain, with remaining parts taken from reference TRBV18 and TRBJ2-1, reads NAGVMQNPRHLVRRRGQEARLRCSPMKGHSHVYWYRQLPEEGLKFMVYLQKENIIDESGMPKERFSAEFPKEGPSILRIQQVVRGDSAAYFCASSRLTRGNEQFFGPGTRLTVL.

This clonotype was observed many times. This chain links TRBV7-9 with TRBJ2-1; D unclear. CDR1 SEHNR and CDR2 FQNEAQ come from the germline V gene (reference sequence). The CDR3 contains 13 residues. The V and J ends lost 5 bases and 9 bases respectively, with 14 bases between them. The DNA for the CDR3 is TGTGCCAGCAGCATCACTCTAGAGGCTGAGCAGTTCTTC. As protein: CASSITLEAEQFF.

V gene TRBV5-1 combines with J gene TRBJ1-2; 7 nucleotides line up with TRBD1. Germline CDR1 and CDR2: SGHRS and YFSETQ. Trimming at V came to 4 bases and at J to 6 bases, leaving 9 bases not matched to a gene. The CDR3 is 14 residues long. The CDR3 loop is CASSPTGSDNGYTF. In DNA, the CDR3 is TGCGCCAGCAGCCCGACAGGGTCGGATAATGGCTACACCTTC.

This clonotype has a count of ten or more. This chain connects TRBV12-3 or TRBV12-4 to TRBJ2-7, with 8 bases aligning to TRBD2. The ends lost 5 bases at V and 5 bases at J; junction bases unmatched: 11. The CDR3 consists of 15 residues. CDR3 residues: CASSPPGLVRHEQYF. The CDR3 DNA follows: TGTGCCAGCAGTCCCCCGGGACTAGTTCGCCACGAGCAGTACTTC.

This clonotype was observed a handful of times. The genes are TRBV15 and TRBJ2-7; 8 nucleotides agree with TRBD2. The CDR3 length is 16 residues. Germline assignment: CDR1 LNHNV and CDR2 YYDKDF (reference sequence). The V segment lost 0 bases and the J segment 3 bases; nucleotides outside the gene matches: 7. The CDR3, as DNA: TGTGCCACCAGCAGAGAGATCGAGCGGGAGAACTACGAGCAGTACTTC. It specifies CATSREIERENYEQYF.

This clonotype was seen repeatedly, ten times or more. The chain is built from TRBV2 and TRBJ2-1; D is ambiguous. The CDR3 is 16 amino acids. Looked up from germline, CDR1 is SNHLY and CDR2 is FYNNEI. V shed 4 bases and J shed 0 bases, with 13 bases lying between them. The CDR3 loop is CASSVGRTSSYNEQFF. As DNA, the CDR3 is TGTGCCAGCAGTGTTGGGCGTACCAGCTCCTACAATGAGCAGTTCTTC.

This clonotype was observed many times. Here the CDR3 DNA reads TGTGCCAGCAGCGCCTGGGACAGCACCTACGAGCAGTACTTC. Its translation is CASSAWDSTYEQYF. The rearrangement joins TRBV7-6 to TRBJ2-7; the match to TRBD1 covers 7 bases. The CDR3 has 14 residues. Trimming at V came to 5 bases and at J to 2 bases, leaving 6 bases not matched to a gene. CDR1 is SGHVS, CDR2 FNYEAQ, per germline.

This clonotype has at least ten counts. A read error may account for a junction end that differs from germline. The chain is built from TRBV20-1 and TRBJ1-2; 12 bases are a match to TRBD1. CDR1 DFQATT and CDR2 SNEGSKA come from the germline V gene (reference sequence). This CDR3 comprises 14 residues. The chain's CDR3 is CSARGTGGDYGYTF. For the CDR3, the DNA is TGCAGTGCAAGAGGGACAGGGGGCGACTATGGCTACACCTTC.

There are many counts of this clonotype. The J gene is TRBJ2-3, the V gene TRBV20-1; TRBD1 aligns across 8 bases. Germline trimming cut 1 base from V and 1 base from J; bases unmatched to any gene: 4. CDR1 and CDR2 (germline): DFQATT, SNEGSKA (reference sequence). This CDR3 has 15 residues. CDR3 nucleotides: TGCAGTGCTAGAGGGCCGGGACAGGGCACAGATACGCAGTATTTT. As protein: CSARGPGQGTDTQYF.

This clonotype has a count of ten or more. The rearrangement joins TRBV20-1 to TRBJ2-1, with TRBD2 matching over 9 bases. J was trimmed by 1 base and V by 7 bases; bases with no gene match: 5. The germline V gene has CDR1 DFQATT and CDR2 SNEGSKA (reference sequence). The CDR3 runs to 14 residues. CDR3 nucleotides: TGCAGTGTAATAGCGGGAGCGTCCTACAATGAGCAGTTCTTC. This gives the protein CSVIAGASYNEQFF.

In its sample, this clonotype was seen many times. The rearrangement links TRBV29-1 to TRBJ2-7; 7 bases match TRBD2. V shed 5 bases, J shed 5 bases, and the junction held 9 bases outside the gene matches. The germline V gene encodes CDR1 SQVTM and CDR2 ANQGSEA. The CDR3 runs 13 residues. The CDR3 is CSVLTGGTNEQYF. For the CDR3, the DNA is TGCAGCGTTCTTACGGGCGGGACTAACGAGCAGTACTTC.

The sample holds many counts of this clonotype. The CDR3 here is CASSLQTSGRGGQFF. The CDR3 nucleotides are TGTGCCAGCAGTCTACAGACTAGCGGGAGGGGTGGGCAGTTCTTC. The V and J genes are TRBV28 and TRBJ2-1, with 14 bases that match TRBD2. CDR1 is MDHEN and CDR2 is SYDVKM in the germline V gene. V gave up 5 bases and J gave up 12 bases; unmatched junction bases: 9. This CDR3 spans 15 amino acids.

This clonotype was picked up many times. The V call is TRBV12-3 or TRBV12-4, the J call TRBJ1-1; D perhaps matches TRBD1 (6 bases). The CDR3 has 13 residues. V lost 8 bases to trimming and J lost 6 bases, with 16 bases between them. The CDR3 DNA reads as TGTGCCAGCTGCCGGATACAGGGCGCTGAAGCTTTCTTT. This translates into CASCRIQGAEAFF.

This clonotype has a handful of counts. The chain links TRBV5-6 to TRBJ1-6, with 12 nucleotides matching TRBD1. The CDR3 has 15 amino acids. Germline-derived CDR1 and CDR2 are SGHDT and YYEEEE. V lost 3 bases and J lost 10; bases outside the gene matches: 5. CDR3 residues: CASSSGQGAGSPLHF. The CDR3 nucleotides read TGTGCCAGCAGCTCGGGACAGGGGGCTGGGTCACCCCTCCACTTT.

Ten or more counts support this clonotype. This chain connects TRBV20-1 to TRBJ2-5; TRBD1 aligns across 11 bases. CDR3 length: 14 residues. Germline lookup yields CDR1 DFQATT and CDR2 SNEGSKA (reference sequence). Germline trimming cut 3 bases from V and 5 bases from J; bases unmatched to any gene: 5. The CDR3 DNA follows: TGCAGTGCTAGTTCCGGGACAGGGGGGGAGACCCAGTACTTC. Its translation: CSASSGTGGETQYF.

The chain carries TRBV6-1 and TRBJ1-3; a possible D gene is TRBD1 (6 bases). V was pared by 11 bases and J by 1 base, with 18 bases between. The CDR3 totals 15 residues. Germline V gives CDR1 MNHNS, CDR2 SASEGT. DNA of the CDR3: TGTGCCGGGTCTAGGGGGGATCTTTCTGGAAACACCATATATTTT. It encodes CAGSRGDLSGNTIYF.

This clonotype was found many times. The chain employs TRBV27 and TRBJ2-3; 8 positions match TRBD1. The germline gives CDR1 MNHEY, CDR2 SMNVEV (reference sequence). The length of the CDR3 is 15 residues. The trim removed 4 bases at V and 1 base at J, leaving 4 bases unmatched. CDR3 in DNA: TGTGCCAGCAGTTCTGTGACAGGGGGCACAGATACGCAGTATTTT. Its translation is CASSSVTGGTDTQYF.

This clonotype appeared a single time. The chain joins TRBV5-4 to TRBJ2-2; 8 bases agree with TRBD2. CDR1 and CDR2 from the germline V gene are SGHNT and YYREEE (reference sequence). After removal of 2 bases from V and 5 bases from J, the junction contained 5 bases not matched to a gene. The CDR3 has 15 residues. Written as DNA, the CDR3 is TGTGCCAGCAGCTTCCAGCGGGAGTCGACCGGGGAGCTGTTTTTT. Translating gives CASSFQRESTGELFF.

This clonotype showed up many times. This chain uses TRBV7-8 with TRBJ2-3; 7 bases line up with TRBD2. The length of the CDR3 is 15 residues. The trim removed 1 base at V and 1 base at J, leaving 2 bases unmatched. CDR1 is SGHVS and CDR2 is FQNEAQ in the germline V gene. The CDR3 DNA reads as TGTGCCAGCAGCTTAGTGACTAGCCGCACAGATACGCAGTATTTT. It is translated as CASSLVTSRTDTQYF.

This clonotype has a count of ten or more. The chain has TRBV28 and TRBJ1-2; D is undetermined. The germline gives CDR1 MDHEN, CDR2 SYDVKM. The germline V and J ends were trimmed by 3 bases and 5 bases, with 7 bases remaining between them. The CDR3 runs 12 residues. CDR3 residues: CASSFLAYGYTF. CDR3 nucleotides: TGTGCCAGCAGTTTCCTCGCTTATGGCTACACCTTC.